One sample yielded the 18 T cell receptor beta chains listed below, sequenced in a study of T cells in Graves' hyperthyroidism and ophthalmopathy. TCR beta CDR3 regions were amplified from RNA. Initially, a first-round RT-PCR of the TCR CDR3 employed the HTBI primer set. Each CDR3 protein is one row after TCRdb ran MiXCR on the multiplex PCR reads. The sample has fewer than 650,000 distinct CDR3 sequences; 46% are singletons. Sequencing was done on a sample of peripheral blood or thyroid tissue (not recorded which). These receptors all stem from an adult woman with Graves' disease, either hyperthyroidism or ophthalmopathy (not recorded which).

This clonotype was counted many times. J is TRBJ2-5 and V is TRBV20-1; 7 nucleotides line up with TRBD2. J was trimmed by 5 bases and V by 6 bases; bases with no gene match: 15. There are 15 residues in the CDR3. Germline CDR1 DFQATT, CDR2 SNEGSKA (reference sequence). CDR3 sequence reads: CSARRRAGKKETQYF. CDR3 nucleotides: TGCAGTGCCCGGCGGAGAGCGGGGAAAAAGGAGACCCAGTACTTC.

The V call is TRBV12-3 or TRBV12-4, the J call TRBJ2-6; D unclear. V was clipped by 8 bases and J by 9 bases, with 8 bases between them. This CDR3 region has 11 residues. The CDR3 sequence is CASLDLNVLTF. For the CDR3, the DNA is TGTGCCAGCCTTGACCTCAACGTCCTGACTTTC.

V usage is TRBV5-1 and J usage is TRBJ1-1; the D gene is possibly TRBD1 (5 bases). Germline V gene sequence: CDR1 SGHRS, CDR2 YFSETQ. CDR3 size: 16 residues. V lost 4 bases and J 5 bases, leaving 21 bases between the germline ends. The CDR3 DNA follows: TGCGCCAGCAGCCTATCCGACCAAAGGGGCCGGACTGAAGCTTTCTTT. This codes for CASSLSDQRGRTEAFF.

The chain links TRBV7-2 to TRBJ1-1; 7 bases line up with TRBD1. The ends lost 5 bases at V and 4 bases at J; junction bases unmatched: 13. CDR1 SGHTA and CDR2 FQGNSA come from the germline V gene. There are 16 residues in the CDR3. In DNA form, the CDR3 reads TGTGCCAGCAGCCCCTGGGACAGACGGAATGGCACTGAAGCTTTCTTT. As protein: CASSPWDRRNGTEAFF.

This clonotype appeared many times. The gene calls are TRBV7-2 and TRBJ1-6; D is perhaps TRBD1 (5 bases). This CDR3 is 15 amino acids long. With 5 bases removed from V and 3 bases from J, the gap between germline ends came to 11 bases. Germline V gene sequence: CDR1 SGHTA, CDR2 FQGNSA. CDR3 DNA sequence: TGTGCCAGCAGCCTAGGGGACGTCTATAATTCACCCCTCCACTTT. Translation gives CASSLGDVYNSPLHF. The entire variable domain, with the rest obtained from reference TRBV7-2 and TRBJ1-6, is as follows: GAGVSQSPSNKVTEKGKDVELRCDPISGHTALYWYRQSLGQGLEFLIYFQGNSAPDKSGLPSDRFSAERTGGSVSTLTIQRTQQEDSAVYLCASSLGDVYNSPLHFGNGTRLTVT.

The chain combines TRBV5-1 with TRBJ1-2, with 7 bases that match TRBD1. Germline CDR1 reads SGHRS; CDR2 reads YFSETQ. V was clipped by 0 bases and J by 8 bases; unmatched bases: 4. CDR3 length equals 13 residues. The CDR3 is CASSLDQGDGYTF. The CDR3 coding sequence is TGCGCCAGCAGCTTGGACCAGGGGGACGGCTACACCTTC.

Only a few counts were recorded for this clonotype. The CDR3 sequence: CSALLPRGYTF. In nucleotides, the CDR3 is TGCAGTGCTCTCCTACCCCGTGGCTACACCTTC. The chain uses TRBV20-1 and TRBJ1-2, with D unresolved. Germline V gives CDR1 DFQATT, CDR2 SNEGSKA (reference sequence). V was pared by 5 bases and J by 7 bases, with 11 bases between. The CDR3 is made up of 11 amino acids.

The V call is TRBV29-1, the J call TRBJ2-1; the match to TRBD1 covers 8 bases. There are 16 residues in the CDR3. Trimming cost V 6 bases and J 4 bases; bases outside gene matches: 14. CDR1 and CDR2 from the germline V gene are SQVTM and ANQGSEA. The CDR3 DNA reads TGCAGCGTAACCACGCTGACAGGGGTAAATTACAATGAGCAGTTCTTC. It is translated as CSVTTLTGVNYNEQFF.

Notes on this clonotype: A much larger clone sits a single nucleotide away, making a read error possible. The genes are TRBV11-2 and TRBJ2-7; D unresolved. Looked up from germline, CDR1 is SGHAT and CDR2 is FQNNGV. This CDR3 comprises 13 residues. CDR3 region: CAGSLTDNYEQYF. The CDR3 DNA is TGTGCCGGCAGCTTAACTGATAACTACGAGCAGTACTTC.

V and J are TRBV7-9 and TRBJ2-7, with TRBD2 identical over 7 bases. J gave up 8 bases and V 5 bases, and 6 bases lay outside the gene matches. This CDR3 has 12 amino acids. Per germline, CDR1 SEHNR and CDR2 FQNEAQ (reference sequence). The CDR3 protein is CASSQAGTKQYF. CDR3 DNA: TGTGCCAGCAGCCAGGCCGGGACTAAGCAGTACTTC. Based on the CDR3 plus reference TRBV7-9 and TRBJ2-7, the full variable domain is DTGVSQNPRHKITKRGQNVTFRCDPISEHNRLYWYRQTLGQGPEFLTYFQNEAQLEKSRLLSDRFSAERPKGSFSTLEIQRTEQGDSAMYLCASSQAGTKQYFGPGTRLTVT.

There are a few counts of this clonotype. The chain couples TRBV29-1 to TRBJ2-7, with TRBD2 matching over 7 bases. V dropped 6 bases and J dropped 2; count of bases not matched to a gene: 7. CDR3 length: 13 amino acids. Germline loops: CDR1 SQVTM, CDR2 ANQGSEA. The CDR3 DNA reads as TGCAGCGTCCAAACCACTAGCGCCTACGAGCAGTACTTC. Amino acids: CSVQTTSAYEQYF.

The chain uses TRBV2 and TRBJ1-2, with a tentative D call TRBD1 (5 bases). CDR3 length equals 13 residues. V lost 8 bases, J lost 4 bases, and 14 bases lay in between. CDR1 and CDR2 from the germline V gene are SNHLY and FYNNEI. The CDR3 loop is CASRSQGIYGYTF. CDR3 DNA sequence: TGTGCCAGCCGTTCCCAGGGAATCTATGGCTACACCTTC.

This clonotype was observed at least ten times. The chain carries TRBV7-9 and TRBJ1-1; D unclear. The germline V and J ends were trimmed by 5 bases and 1 base, with 2 bases remaining between them. CDR1 is SEHNR and CDR2 is FQNEAQ in the germline V gene (reference sequence). The CDR3 contains 11 residues. CDR3 region: CASSQNTEAFF. CDR3 nucleotides: TGTGCCAGCAGCCAGAACACTGAAGCTTTCTTT.

This sequence joins TRBV20-1 and TRBJ1-2; TRBD1 is a possible D gene (5 bases). CDR3 length: 10 residues. CDR1 DFQATT and CDR2 SNEGSKA come from the germline V gene (reference sequence). CDR3 DNA: TGCAGCCCTGGGACCGGCGGCTACACCTTC. Residues: CSPGTGGYTF.

This clonotype was seen repeatedly, ten times or more. The chain has TRBV10-3 and TRBJ2-7; perhaps D is TRBD1 or TRBD2 (5 bases each). V gave up 2 bases and J gave up 4 bases, with 30 bases separating them. The CDR3 runs to 20 residues. Germline V CDR1 and CDR2: ENHRY, SYGVKD. The CDR3 sequence is CAISEAPQGPQLLGRYEQYF. Here the CDR3 DNA reads TGTGCCATCAGTGAGGCCCCCCAGGGCCCTCAACTACTAGGAAGGTACGAGCAGTACTTC.

This clonotype came up many times. The chain combines TRBV29-1 with TRBJ2-5, with a tentative D call TRBD2 (6 bases). The germline V gene encodes CDR1 SQVTM and CDR2 ANQGSEA. The CDR3 covers 14 residues. With 4 bases removed from V and 5 bases from J, the gap between germline ends came to 17 bases. The CDR3 region is CSVVAWRRAETQYF. DNA of the CDR3: TGCAGCGTTGTAGCCTGGAGGAGGGCGGAGACCCAGTACTTC.

This clonotype appeared a few times. The gene calls are TRBV4-2 and TRBJ2-7; TRBD2 might be the D (5 bases). Trimming took off 5 bases at V and 4 bases at J, with 18 bases between the two ends. The CDR3 sequence is 15 residues long. Germline assignment: CDR1 LGHNA and CDR2 YNFKEQ. The CDR3 loop reads CASSLAPGLGYEQYF. The CDR3 DNA sequence: TGTGCCAGCAGCTTAGCGCCGGGGTTAGGGTACGAGCAGTACTTC.

This clonotype showed up many times. The chain links TRBV2 to TRBJ2-5; D is uncertain. Trimming took off 4 bases at V and 3 bases at J, with 9 bases between the two ends. This CDR3 is built from 13 residues. CDR1 SNHLY and CDR2 FYNNEI come from the germline V gene. CDR3 in DNA: TGTGCCAGCAGTGCTCTAGTGGAAGAGACCCAGTACTTC. It is translated as CASSALVEETQYF.